This T cell receptor (beta chain) emerged from a study of blood T cell repertoires in COVID-19. Study-wide background: Sources were T cells, B-cell-depleted T cells, or PBMCs; the material itself was cDNA or gDNA.

Authors' methods: Reference gene primer amplification gave estimated nucleated cell counts. The table came from immunoSEQ multiplex PCR; TCRdb's copy has only in-frame clones and leaves some out. V and J calls plus clone size are reproduced from that table; the DNA served to infer D and trimming. Of fewer than 95,000 clones in the sample, around nine tenths were seen once. V gave up 4 bases and J gave up 8 bases; unmatched junction bases: 3. This CDR3 spans 12 amino acids. CDR1 and CDR2 from the germline V gene are KGHDR and SFDVKD. The sample taken for sequencing was peripheral blood. The chain couples TRBV24-1 to TRBJ1-1; the match to TRBD1 covers 7 bases. This receptor was taken from a woman aged 80 or over with acute or convalescent COVID-19. CDR3 amino acids: CATSDSTGEAFF. The CDR3 region has the DNA TGTGCCACCAGTGACTCGACAGGGGAAGCTTTCTTT.